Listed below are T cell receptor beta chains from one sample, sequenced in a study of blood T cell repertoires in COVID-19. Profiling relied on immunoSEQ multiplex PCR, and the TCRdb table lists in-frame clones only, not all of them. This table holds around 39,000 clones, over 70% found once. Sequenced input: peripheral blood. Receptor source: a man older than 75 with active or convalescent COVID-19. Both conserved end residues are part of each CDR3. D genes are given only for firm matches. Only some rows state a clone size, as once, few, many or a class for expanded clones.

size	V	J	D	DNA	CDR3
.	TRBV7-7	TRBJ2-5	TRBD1	TGTGCCAGCAGCTTAGCTGAGACAGGGGTTGAGACCCAGTACTTC	CASSLAETGVETQYF
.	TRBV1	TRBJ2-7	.	TGCACCAGCAGCCAAGTGAGCGGAACCCTTCACGAGCAGTACTTC	CTSSQVSGTLHEQYF
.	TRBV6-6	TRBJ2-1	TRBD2	TGTGCCAGCAGTTACGGCCCGGGACTAGGCTACAATGAGCAGTTCTTC	CASSYGPGLGYNEQFF
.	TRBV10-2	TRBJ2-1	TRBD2	TGCGCCACCGAGTCTAGCGGGAGCTACAATGAGCAGTTCTTC	CATESSGSYNEQFF
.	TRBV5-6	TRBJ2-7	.	TGTGCCAGCAGCCAATACGGGGATGAGCAGTACTTC	CASSQYGDEQYF
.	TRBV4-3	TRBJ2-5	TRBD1	TGCGCCAGCGCCCCGGGACAGGGGGGGATCGAGACCCAGTACTTC	CASAPGQGGIETQYF
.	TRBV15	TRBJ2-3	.	TGTGCCACCAGCAGAGATAGGGGTCTTCTAGACAGAAGCACAGATACGCAGTATTTT	CATSRDRGLLDRSTDTQYF
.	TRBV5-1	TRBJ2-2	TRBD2	TGCGCCAGCAGCGCAACTACTAGCGGGGGGGCCGGGGAGCTGTTTTTT	CASSATTSGGAGELFF
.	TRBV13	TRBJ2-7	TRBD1	TGTGCCAGCAGCTCCTACAGGGGGTACGAGCAGTACTTC	CASSSYRGYEQYF
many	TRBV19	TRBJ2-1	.	TGTGCCTCGCGAGGGAGACCTGCTTACAATGAGCAGTTCTTC	CASRGRPAYNEQFF
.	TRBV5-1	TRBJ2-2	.	TGCGCCAGCAGCGGGACACCGAACACCGGGGAGCTGTTTTTT	CASSGTPNTGELFF
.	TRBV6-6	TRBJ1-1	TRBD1	TGTGCCAGTAGGACAGGGGGCACCCCTGAAGCTTTCTTT	CASRTGGTPEAFF
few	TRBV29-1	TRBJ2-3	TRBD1	TGCAGCGTCGACGGGACAGGGGGCTCTACAGATACGCAGTATTTT	CSVDGTGGSTDTQYF
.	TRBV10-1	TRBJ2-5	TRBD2	TGCGCCGCAAGAGGGCGGGAGAGGAGAAGGAAAGAGACCCAGTACTTC	CAARGRERRRKETQYF